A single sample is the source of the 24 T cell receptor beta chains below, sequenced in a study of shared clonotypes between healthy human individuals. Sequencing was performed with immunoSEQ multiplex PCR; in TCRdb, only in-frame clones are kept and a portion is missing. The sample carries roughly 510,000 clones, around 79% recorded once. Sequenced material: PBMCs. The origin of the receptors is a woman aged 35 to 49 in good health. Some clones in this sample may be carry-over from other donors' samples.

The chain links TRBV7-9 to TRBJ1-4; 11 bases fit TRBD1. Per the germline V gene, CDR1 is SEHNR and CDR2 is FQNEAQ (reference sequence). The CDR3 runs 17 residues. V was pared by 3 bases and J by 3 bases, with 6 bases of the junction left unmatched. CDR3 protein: CASSFQGQGGPNEKLFF. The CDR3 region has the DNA TGTGCCAGCAGCTTCCAGGGACAGGGGGGACCTAATGAAAAACTGTTTTTT.

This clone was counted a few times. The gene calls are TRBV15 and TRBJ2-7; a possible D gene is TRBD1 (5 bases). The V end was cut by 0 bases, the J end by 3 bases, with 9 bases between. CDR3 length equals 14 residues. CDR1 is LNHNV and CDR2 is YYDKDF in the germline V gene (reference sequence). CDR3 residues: CATSREGVNYEQYF. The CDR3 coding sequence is TGTGCCACCAGCAGAGAAGGGGTGAACTACGAGCAGTACTTC.

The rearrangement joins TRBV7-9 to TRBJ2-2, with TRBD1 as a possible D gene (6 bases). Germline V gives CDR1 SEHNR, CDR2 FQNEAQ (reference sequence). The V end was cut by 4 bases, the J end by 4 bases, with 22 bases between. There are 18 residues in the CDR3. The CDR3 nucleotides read TGTGCCAGCAGCTCAAACGGATACAGGGTCCCCGGCACCGGGGAGCTGTTTTTT. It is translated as CASSSNGYRVPGTGELFF.

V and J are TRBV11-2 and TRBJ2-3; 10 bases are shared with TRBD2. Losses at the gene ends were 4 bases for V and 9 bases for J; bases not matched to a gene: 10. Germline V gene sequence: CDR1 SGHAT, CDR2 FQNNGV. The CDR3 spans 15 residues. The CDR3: CASSWTSGEAETQYF. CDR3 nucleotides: TGTGCCAGCAGCTGGACTAGCGGAGAAGCGGAGACGCAGTATTTT. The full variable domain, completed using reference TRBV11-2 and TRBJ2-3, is EAGVAQSPRYKIIEKRQSVAFWCNPISGHATLYWYQQILGQGPKLLIQFQNNGVVDDSQLPKDRFSAERLKGVDSTLKIQPAKLEDSAVYLCASSWTSGEAETQYFGPGTRLTVL.

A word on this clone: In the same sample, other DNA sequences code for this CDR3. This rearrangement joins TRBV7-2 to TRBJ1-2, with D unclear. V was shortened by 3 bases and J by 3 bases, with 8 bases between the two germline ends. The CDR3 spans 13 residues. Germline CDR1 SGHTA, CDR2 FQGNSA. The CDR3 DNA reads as TGTGCCAGCAGCTTCTCCGGAGACTATGGCTACACCTTC. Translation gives CASSFSGDYGYTF.

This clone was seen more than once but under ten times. CDR3 region: CASNPTGGRTEAFF. The CDR3 DNA reads as TGTGCCAGCAACCCGACAGGGGGACGGACTGAAGCTTTCTTT. J is TRBJ1-1 and V is TRBV28; TRBD1 aligns across 9 bases. This CDR3 spans 14 amino acids. The germline V gene has CDR1 MDHEN and CDR2 SYDVKM. V lost 7 bases and J lost 5; bases outside the gene matches: 8.

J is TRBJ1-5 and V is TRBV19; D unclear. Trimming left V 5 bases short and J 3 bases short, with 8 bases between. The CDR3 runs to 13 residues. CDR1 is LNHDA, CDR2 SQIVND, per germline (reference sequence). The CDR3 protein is CASSPVSNQPQHF. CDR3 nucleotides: TGTGCCAGTAGTCCGGTATCCAATCAGCCCCAGCATTTT.

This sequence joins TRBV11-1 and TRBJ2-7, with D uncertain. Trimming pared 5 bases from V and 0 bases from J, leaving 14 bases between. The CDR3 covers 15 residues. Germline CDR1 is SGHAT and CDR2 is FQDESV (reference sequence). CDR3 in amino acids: CASSRSESSSYEQYF. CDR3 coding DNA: TGTGCCAGCAGCCGAAGCGAGTCCTCCTCCTACGAGCAGTACTTC.

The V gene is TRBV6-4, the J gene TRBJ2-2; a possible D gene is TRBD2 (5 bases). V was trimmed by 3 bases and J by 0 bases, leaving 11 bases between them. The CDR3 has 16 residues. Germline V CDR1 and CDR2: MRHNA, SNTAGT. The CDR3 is CASSERLRANTGELFF. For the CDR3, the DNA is TGTGCCAGCAGTGAACGGCTGAGGGCGAACACCGGGGAGCTGTTTTTT.

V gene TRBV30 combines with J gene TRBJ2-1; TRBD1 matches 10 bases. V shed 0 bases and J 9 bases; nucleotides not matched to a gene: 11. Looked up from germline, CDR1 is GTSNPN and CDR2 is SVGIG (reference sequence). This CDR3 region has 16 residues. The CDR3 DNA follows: TGTGCCTGGAGTGTACCTGAGACAGGGGGCTACGGTGAGCAGTTCTTC. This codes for CAWSVPETGGYGEQFF.

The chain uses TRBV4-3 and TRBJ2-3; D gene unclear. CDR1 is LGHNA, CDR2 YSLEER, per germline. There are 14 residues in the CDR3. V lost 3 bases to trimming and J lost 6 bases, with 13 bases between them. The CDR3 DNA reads TGCGCCAGCAGCCAGACACATACCGGGGATACGCAGTATTTT. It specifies CASSQTHTGDTQYF.

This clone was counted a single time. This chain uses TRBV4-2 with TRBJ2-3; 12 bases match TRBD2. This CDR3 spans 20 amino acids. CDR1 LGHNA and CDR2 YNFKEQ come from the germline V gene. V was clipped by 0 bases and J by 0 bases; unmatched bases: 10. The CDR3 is CASSQDGGIGTSGSTDTQYF. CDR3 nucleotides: TGTGCCAGCAGCCAAGATGGTGGTATCGGGACTAGCGGGAGCACAGATACGCAGTATTTT.

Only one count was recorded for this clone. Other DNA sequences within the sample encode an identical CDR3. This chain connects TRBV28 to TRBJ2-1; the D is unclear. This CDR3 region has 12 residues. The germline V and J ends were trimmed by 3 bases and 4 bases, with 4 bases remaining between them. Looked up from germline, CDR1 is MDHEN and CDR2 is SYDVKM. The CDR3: CASSFRYNEQFF. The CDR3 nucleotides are TGTGCCAGCAGTTTTCGGTACAATGAGCAGTTCTTC.

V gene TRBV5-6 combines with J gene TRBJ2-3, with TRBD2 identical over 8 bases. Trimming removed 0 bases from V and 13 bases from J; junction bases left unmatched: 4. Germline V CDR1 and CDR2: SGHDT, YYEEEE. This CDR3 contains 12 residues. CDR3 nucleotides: TGTGCCAGCAGCTTGGTGGCGGGACTAGAGTATTTT. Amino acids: CASSLVAGLEYF.

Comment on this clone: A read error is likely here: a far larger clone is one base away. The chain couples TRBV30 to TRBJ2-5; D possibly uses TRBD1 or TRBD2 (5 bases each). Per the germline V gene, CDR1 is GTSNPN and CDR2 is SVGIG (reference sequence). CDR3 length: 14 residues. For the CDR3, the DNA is TGTGCCTGGAGTGTAATCGGCAACCTTGGGACCAAGTACTTC. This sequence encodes CAWSVIGNLGTKYF.

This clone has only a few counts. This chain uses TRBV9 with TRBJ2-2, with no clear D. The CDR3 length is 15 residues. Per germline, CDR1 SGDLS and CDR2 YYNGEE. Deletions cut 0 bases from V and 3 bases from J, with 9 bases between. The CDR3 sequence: CASSVVPDYTGELFF. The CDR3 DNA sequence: TGTGCCAGCAGCGTAGTCCCAGATTACACCGGGGAGCTGTTTTTT.

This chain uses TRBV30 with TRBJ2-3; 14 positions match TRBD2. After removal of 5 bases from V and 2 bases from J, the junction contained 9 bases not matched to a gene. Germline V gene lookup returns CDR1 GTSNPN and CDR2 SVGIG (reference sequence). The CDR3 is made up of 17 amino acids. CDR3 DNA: TGTGCCTGGGGGTCCGGACTAGCGGGAGGATTCACAGATACGCAGTATTTT. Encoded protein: CAWGSGLAGGFTDTQYF.

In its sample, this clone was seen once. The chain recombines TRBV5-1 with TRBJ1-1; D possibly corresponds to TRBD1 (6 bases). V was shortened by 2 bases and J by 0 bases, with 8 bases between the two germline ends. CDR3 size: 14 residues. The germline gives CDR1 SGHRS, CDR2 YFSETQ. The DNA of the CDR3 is TGCGCCAGCAGCTTCGGACAGATGAACACTGAAGCTTTCTTT. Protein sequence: CASSFGQMNTEAFF. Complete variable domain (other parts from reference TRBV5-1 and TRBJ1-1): KAGVTQTPRYLIKTRGQQVTLSCSPISGHRSVSWYQQTPGQGLQFLFEYFSETQRNKGNFPGRFSGRQFSNSRSEMNVSTLELGDSALYLCASSFGQMNTEAFFGQGTRLTVV.

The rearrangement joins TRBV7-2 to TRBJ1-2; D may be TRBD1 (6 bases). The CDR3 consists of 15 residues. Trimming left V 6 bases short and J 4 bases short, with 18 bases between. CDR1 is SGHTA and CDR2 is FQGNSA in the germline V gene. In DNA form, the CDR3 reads TGTGCCAGCAGTTCCACAGGGTCGGAACCCTATGGCTACACCTTC. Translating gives CASSSTGSEPYGYTF. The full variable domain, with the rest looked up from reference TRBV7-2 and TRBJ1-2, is GAGVSQSPSNKVTEKGKDVELRCDPISGHTALYWYRQSLGQGLEFLIYFQGNSAPDKSGLPSDRFSAERTGGSVSTLTIQRTQQEDSAVYLCASSSTGSEPYGYTFGSGTRLTVV.

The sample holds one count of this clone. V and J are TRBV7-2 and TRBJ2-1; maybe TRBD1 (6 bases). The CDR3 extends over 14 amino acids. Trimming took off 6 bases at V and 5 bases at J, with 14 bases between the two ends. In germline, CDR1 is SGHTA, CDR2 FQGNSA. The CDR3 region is CASSRTPGDNEQFF. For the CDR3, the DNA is TGTGCCAGCAGTAGAACGCCAGGGGACAATGAGCAGTTCTTC.

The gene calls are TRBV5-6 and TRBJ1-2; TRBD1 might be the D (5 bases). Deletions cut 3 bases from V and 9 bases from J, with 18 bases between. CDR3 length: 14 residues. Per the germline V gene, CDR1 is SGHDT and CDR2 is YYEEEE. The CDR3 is CASSSTGTAGSYTF. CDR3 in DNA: TGTGCCAGCAGCTCTACCGGGACGGCAGGGAGCTACACCTTC.

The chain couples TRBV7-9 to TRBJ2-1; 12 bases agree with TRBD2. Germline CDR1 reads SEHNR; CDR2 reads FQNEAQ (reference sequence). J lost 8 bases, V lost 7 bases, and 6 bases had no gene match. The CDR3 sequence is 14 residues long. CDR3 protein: CASKTSGSGDEQFF. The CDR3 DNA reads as TGTGCCAGCAAGACTAGCGGGAGTGGCGATGAGCAGTTCTTC.

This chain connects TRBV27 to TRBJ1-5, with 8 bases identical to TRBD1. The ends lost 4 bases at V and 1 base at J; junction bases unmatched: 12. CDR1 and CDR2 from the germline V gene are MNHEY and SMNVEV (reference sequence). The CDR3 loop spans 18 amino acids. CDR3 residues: CASSYSGTGTGSNQPQHF. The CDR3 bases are TGTGCCAGCAGTTATAGCGGCACCGGGACAGGAAGCAATCAGCCCCAGCATTTT.

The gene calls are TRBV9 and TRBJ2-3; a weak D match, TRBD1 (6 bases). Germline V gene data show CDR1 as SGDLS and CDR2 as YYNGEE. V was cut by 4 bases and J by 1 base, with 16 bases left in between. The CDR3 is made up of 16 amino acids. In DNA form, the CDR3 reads TGTGCCAGCAGCTGGTCGAACAGGGCTGGCACAGATACGCAGTATTTT. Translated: CASSWSNRAGTDTQYF.